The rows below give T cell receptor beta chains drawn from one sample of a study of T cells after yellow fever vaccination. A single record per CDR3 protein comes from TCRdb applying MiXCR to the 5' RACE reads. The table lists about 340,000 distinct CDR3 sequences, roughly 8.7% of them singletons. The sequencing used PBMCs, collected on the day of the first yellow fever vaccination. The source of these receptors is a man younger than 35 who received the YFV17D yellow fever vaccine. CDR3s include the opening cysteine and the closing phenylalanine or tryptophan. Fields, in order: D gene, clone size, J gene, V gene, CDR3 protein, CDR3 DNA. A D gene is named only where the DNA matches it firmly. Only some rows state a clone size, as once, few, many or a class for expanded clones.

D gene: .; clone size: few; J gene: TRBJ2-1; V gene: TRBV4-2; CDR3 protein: CASSQAGGFYNEQFF; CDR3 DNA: TGTGCCAGCAGCCAAGCTGGGGGATTCTACAATGAGCAGTTCTTC
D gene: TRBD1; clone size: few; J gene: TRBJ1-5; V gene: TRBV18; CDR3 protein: CASSPTGGGQSNQPQHF; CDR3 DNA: TGTGCCAGCTCACCAACAGGGGGCGGACAGAGCAATCAGCCCCAGCATTTT
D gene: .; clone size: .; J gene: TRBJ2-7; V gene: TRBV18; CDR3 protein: CASSPSPGSHEQYF; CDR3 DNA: TGTGCCAGCTCACCATCCCCGGGCTCCCACGAGCAGTACTTC
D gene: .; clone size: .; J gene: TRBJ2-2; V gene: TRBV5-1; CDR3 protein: CDSSSNTGELFF; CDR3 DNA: TGCGACAGCAGCTCGAACACCGGGGAGCTGTTTTTT
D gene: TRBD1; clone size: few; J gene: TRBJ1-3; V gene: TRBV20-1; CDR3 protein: CSARVTTGVSNTIYF; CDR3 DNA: TGCAGTGCTAGAGTTACCACAGGGGTGTCAAACACCATATATTTT
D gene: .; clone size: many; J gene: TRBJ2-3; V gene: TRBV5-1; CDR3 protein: CASSLVSDTQYF; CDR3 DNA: TGCGCCAGCAGCTTGGTTTCGGATACGCAGTATTTT
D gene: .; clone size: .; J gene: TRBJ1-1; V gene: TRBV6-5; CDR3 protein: CASSYGKNTEAFF; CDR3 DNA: TGTGCCAGCAGTTACGGCAAGAACACTGAAGCTTTCTTT
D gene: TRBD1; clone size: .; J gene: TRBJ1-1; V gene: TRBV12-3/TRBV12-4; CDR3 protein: CASSPTRDRGQDTEAFF; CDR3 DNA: TGTGCCAGCAGTCCCACCCGGGACAGGGGGCAGGACACTGAAGCTTTCTTT
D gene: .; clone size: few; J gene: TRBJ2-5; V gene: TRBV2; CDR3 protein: CASRREGETQYF; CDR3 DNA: TGTGCCAGCAGGAGAGAGGGAGAGACCCAGTACTTC
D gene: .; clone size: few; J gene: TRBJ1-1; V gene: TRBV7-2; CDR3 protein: CASSLEFTEAFF; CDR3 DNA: TGTGCCAGCAGCTTAGAATTTACTGAAGCTTTCTTT
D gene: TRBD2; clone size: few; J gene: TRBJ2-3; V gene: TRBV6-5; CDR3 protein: CASRYRGLAGATDTQYF; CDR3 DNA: TGTGCCAGCAGGTACCGCGGACTAGCGGGGGCCACAGATACGCAGTATTTT
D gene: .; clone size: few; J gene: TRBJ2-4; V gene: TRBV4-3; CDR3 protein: CASSFGGSKNIQYF; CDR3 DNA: TGCGCCAGCAGCTTTGGGGGGAGTAAAAACATTCAGTACTTC
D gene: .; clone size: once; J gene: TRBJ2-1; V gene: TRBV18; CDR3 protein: CASSGGAGYNEQFF; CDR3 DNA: TGTGCCAGCTCAGGGGGCGCCGGCTACAATGAGCAGTTCTTC
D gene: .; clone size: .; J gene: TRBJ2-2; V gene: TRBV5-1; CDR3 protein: CASSFDTRELFF; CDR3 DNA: TGCGCCAGCAGCTTTGATACCCGGGAGCTGTTTTTT
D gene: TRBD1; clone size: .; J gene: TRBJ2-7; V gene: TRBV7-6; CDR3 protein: CASSPRAGTGATYEQYF; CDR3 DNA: TGTGCCAGCAGCCCCCGAGCCGGGACAGGGGCCACCTACGAGCAGTACTTC
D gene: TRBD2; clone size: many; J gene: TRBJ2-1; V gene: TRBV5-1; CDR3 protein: CASSLEAAGAEQFF; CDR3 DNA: TGCGCCAGCAGCTTGGAGGCAGCGGGGGCTGAGCAGTTCTTC
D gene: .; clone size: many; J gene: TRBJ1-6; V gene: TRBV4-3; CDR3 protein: CASSQVVGQDNSPLHF; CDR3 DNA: TGCGCCAGCAGCCAAGTTGTCGGGCAGGATAATTCACCCCTCCACTTT
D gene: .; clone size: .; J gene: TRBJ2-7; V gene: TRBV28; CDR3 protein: CASSFGNNYEQYF; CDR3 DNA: TGTGCCAGCAGTTTTGGCAACAACTACGAGCAGTACTTC
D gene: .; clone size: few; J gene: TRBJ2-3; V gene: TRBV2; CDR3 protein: CASSRRDITDTQYF; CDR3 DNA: TGTGCCAGCAGTCGACGGGACATCACAGATACGCAGTATTTT
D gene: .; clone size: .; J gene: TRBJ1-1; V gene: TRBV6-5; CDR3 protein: CASSYQPDRLGANTEAFF; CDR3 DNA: TGTGCCAGCAGTTACCAACCAGACAGGTTGGGTGCGAACACTGAAGCTTTCTTT
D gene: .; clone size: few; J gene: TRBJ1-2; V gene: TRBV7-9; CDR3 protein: CASSFGGGEHTF; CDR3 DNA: TGTGCCAGCAGCTTCGGCGGCGGGGAGCACACCTTC
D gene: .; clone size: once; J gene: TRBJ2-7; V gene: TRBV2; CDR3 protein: CASTRGVGREQYF; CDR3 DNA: TGTGCCAGCACAAGGGGAGTGGGGCGCGAGCAGTACTTC
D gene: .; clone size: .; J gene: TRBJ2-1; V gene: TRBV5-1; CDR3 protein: CASSFGVYYNEQFF; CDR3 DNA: TGCGCCAGCAGCTTCGGAGTATACTACAATGAGCAGTTCTTC
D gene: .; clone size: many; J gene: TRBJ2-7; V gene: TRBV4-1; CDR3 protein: CASSRHLGLTYEQYF; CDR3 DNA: TGCGCCAGCAGCCGTCACCTGGGCCTAACCTACGAGCAGTACTTC
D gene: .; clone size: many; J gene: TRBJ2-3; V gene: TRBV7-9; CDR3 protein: CASSLWSRGADTQYF; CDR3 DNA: TGTGCCAGCAGCTTATGGAGCAGGGGAGCAGATACGCAGTATTTT
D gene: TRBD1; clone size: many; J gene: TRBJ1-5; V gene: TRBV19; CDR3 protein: CASSILATGDWGQPQHF; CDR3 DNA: TGTGCCAGTAGTATATTAGCAACAGGGGATTGGGGGCAGCCCCAGCATTTT
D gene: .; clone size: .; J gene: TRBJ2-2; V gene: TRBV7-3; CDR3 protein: CASSGGSGELFF; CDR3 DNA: TGTGCCAGCAGCGGCGGAAGCGGGGAGCTGTTTTTT
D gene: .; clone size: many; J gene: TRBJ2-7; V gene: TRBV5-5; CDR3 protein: CASSQTVQALYEQYF; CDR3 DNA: TGTGCCAGCAGCCAGACGGTCCAGGCCCTCTACGAGCAGTACTTC
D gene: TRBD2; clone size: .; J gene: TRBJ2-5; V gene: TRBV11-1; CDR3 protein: CASSLIGRGGFTRETQYF; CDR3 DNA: TGTGCCAGCAGCTTAATCGGACGGGGGGGCTTTACGAGAGAGACCCAGTACTTC
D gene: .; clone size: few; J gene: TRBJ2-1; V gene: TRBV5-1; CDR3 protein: CASSLFGGPSSYNEQFF; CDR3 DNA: TGCGCCAGCAGCTTGTTTGGGGGTCCGTCCTCCTACAATGAGCAGTTCTTC
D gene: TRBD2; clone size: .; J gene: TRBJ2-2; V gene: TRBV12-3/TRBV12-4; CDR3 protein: CASRLAASGGPNTGELFF; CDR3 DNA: TGTGCCAGCAGGCTTGCGGCTAGCGGGGGACCAAACACCGGGGAGCTGTTTTTT
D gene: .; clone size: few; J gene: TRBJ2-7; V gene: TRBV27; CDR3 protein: CASSFALEVHEQYF; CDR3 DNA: TGTGCCAGCAGTTTTGCACTGGAGGTCCACGAGCAGTACTTC
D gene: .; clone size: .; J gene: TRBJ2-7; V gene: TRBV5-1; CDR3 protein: CASSSRLGYEQYF; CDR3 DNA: TGCGCCAGCAGTTCGAGGTTGGGGTACGAGCAGTACTTC
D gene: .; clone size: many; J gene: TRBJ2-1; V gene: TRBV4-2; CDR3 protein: CASSLGMENEQFF; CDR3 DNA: TGTGCCAGCAGCCTTGGAATGGAGAATGAGCAGTTCTTC
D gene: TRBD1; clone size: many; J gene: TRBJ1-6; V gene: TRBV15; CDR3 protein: CATKTGTNSPLHF; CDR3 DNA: TGTGCCACCAAGACAGGGACTAATTCACCCCTCCACTTT
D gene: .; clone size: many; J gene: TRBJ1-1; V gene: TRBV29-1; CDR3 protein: CSVEPALNTEAFF; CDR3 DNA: TGCAGCGTTGAACCAGCCCTGAACACTGAAGCTTTCTTT
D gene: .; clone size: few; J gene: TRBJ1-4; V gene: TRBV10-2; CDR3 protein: CASSETGTGEKLFF; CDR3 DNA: TGCGCCAGCAGTGAGACAGGCACGGGTGAAAAACTGTTTTTT
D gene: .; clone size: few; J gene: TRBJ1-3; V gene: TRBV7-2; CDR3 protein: CASSRPPGNTIYF; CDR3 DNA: TGTGCCAGCAGCCGTCCCCCCGGAAACACCATATATTTT
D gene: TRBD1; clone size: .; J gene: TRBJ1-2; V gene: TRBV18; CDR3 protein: CASSLAGGQNTYGYTF; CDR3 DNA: TGTGCCAGCTCACTAGCAGGGGGACAGAATACTTATGGCTACACCTTC
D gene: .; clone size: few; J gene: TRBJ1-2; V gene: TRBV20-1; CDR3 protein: CSVGGGVIYGYTF; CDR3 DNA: TGCAGTGTAGGCGGAGGGGTCATTTATGGCTACACCTTC
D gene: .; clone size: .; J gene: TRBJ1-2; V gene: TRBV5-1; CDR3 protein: CASSLDRAHYTF; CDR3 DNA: TGCGCCAGCAGCTTGGACAGGGCACACTACACCTTC
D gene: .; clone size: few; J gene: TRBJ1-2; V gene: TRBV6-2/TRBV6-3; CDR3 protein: CASSPDLNYGYTF; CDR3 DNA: TGTGCCAGCAGCCCGGACCTTAACTATGGCTACACCTTC
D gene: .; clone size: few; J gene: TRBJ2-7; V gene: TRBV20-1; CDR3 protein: CSARVGSAYEQYF; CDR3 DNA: TGCAGTGCTAGGGTCGGGAGTGCCTACGAGCAGTACTTC
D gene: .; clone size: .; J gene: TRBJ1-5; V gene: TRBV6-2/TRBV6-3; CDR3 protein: CASSDTGYSNQPQHF; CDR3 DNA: TGTGCCAGCAGTGATACAGGCTATAGCAATCAGCCCCAGCATTTT
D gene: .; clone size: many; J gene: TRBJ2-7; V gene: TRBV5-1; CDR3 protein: CASSFLGGRGYYEQYF; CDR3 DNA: TGCGCCAGCAGCTTTCTGGGGGGAAGAGGCTACTACGAGCAGTACTTC
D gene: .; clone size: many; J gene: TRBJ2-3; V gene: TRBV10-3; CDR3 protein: CAISGVGAASTDTQYF; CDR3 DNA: TGTGCCATCAGTGGAGTTGGGGCCGCTAGCACAGATACGCAGTATTTT
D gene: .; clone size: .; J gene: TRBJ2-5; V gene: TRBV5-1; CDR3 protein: CASSSGTLKETQYF; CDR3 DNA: TGCGCCAGCAGCTCCGGGACGTTGAAAGAGACCCAGTACTTC
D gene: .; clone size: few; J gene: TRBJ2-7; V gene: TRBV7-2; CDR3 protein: CASRGGQGYEQYF; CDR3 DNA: TGTGCCAGCAGGGGGGGGCAGGGCTACGAGCAGTACTTC
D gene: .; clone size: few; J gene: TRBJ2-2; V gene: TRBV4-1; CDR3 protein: CASSQDPRTGELFF; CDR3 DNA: TGCGCCAGCAGCCAAGACCCCCGAACCGGGGAGCTGTTTTTT
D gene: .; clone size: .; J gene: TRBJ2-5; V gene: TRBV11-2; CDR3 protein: CASSSGPIGETQYF; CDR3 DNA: TGTGCCAGCAGCTCCGGACCTATCGGGGAGACCCAGTACTTC
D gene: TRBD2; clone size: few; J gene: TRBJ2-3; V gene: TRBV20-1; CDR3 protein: CSARFGGGKDTQYF; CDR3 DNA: TGCAGTGCTAGATTCGGCGGGGGGAAAGATACGCAGTATTTT
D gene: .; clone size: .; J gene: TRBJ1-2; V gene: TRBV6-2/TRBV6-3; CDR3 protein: CASSSSGRNYGYTF; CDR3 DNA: TGTGCCAGCAGTTCCTCGGGACGGAACTATGGCTACACCTTC